This T cell receptor beta chain appears in the sequencing data of a study of OX40 agonist ivuxolimab in advanced cancers. The overall study: Patients were treated with ivuxolimab, an agonistic anti-OX40 (CD134) antibody. Points from the study as a whole: CD8+ T cells averaged more expanded clones than CD4+.

In the case of this clone: Its antigen is not identified.

With baseline, cycle 4 day 1, and cycle 7 day 1 as timepoints, blood was sampled. This CDR3 contains 16 residues. V was cut by 4 bases and J by 1 base, with 13 bases left in between. Germline lookup yields CDR1 SGHAT and CDR2 FQDESV (reference sequence). Clones were sequenced by immunoSEQ multiplex PCR, and TCRdb holds only the in-frame ones, with some missing. The sample shows approximately 97,000 clones, roughly nine tenths of them seen only once. The TCR sequence derives from an adult with an advanced solid tumor such as melanoma, head and neck, liver or kidney cancer. The chain is built from TRBV11-1 and TRBJ2-2; D is perhaps TRBD1 (6 bases). Specimen: CD4+ or CD8+ T cells sorted from blood, collected in a trial of the OX40 agonist ivuxolimab. The CDR3 DNA follows: TGTGCCAGCAGCTGGGACAAGATCGAGAACACCGGGGAGCTGTTTTTT. It translates to CASSWDKIENTGELFF.